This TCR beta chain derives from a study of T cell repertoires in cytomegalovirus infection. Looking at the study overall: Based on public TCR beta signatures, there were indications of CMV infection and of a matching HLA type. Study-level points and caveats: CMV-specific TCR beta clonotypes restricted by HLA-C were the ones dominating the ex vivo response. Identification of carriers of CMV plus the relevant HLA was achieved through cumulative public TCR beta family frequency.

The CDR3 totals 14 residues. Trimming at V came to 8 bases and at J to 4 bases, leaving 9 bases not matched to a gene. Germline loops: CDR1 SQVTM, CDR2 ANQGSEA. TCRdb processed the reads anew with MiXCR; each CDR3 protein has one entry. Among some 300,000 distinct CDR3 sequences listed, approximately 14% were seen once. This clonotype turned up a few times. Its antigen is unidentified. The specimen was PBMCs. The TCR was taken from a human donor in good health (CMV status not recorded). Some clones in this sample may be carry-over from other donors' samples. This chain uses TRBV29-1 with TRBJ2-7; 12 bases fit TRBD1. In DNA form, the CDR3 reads TGCAGCATTCCCGGGACAGGGGGCGAGTACGAGCAGTACTTC. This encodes CSIPGTGGEYEQYF.